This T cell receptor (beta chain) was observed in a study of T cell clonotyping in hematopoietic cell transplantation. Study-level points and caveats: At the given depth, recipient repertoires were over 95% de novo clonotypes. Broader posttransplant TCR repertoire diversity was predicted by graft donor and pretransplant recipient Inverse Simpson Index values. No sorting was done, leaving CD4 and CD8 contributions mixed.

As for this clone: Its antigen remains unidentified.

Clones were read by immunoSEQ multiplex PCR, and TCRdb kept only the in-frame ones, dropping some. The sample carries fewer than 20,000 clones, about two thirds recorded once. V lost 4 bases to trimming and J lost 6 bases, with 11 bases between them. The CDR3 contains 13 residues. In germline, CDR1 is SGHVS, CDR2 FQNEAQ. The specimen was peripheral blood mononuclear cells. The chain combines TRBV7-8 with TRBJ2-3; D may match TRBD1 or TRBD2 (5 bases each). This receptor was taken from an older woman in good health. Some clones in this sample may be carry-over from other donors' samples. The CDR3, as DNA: TGTGCCAGCAGCTGGGGGTACGTGGATACGCAGTATTTT. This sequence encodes CASSWGYVDTQYF. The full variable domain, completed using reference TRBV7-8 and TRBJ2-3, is GAGVSQSPRYKVAKRGQDVALRCDPISGHVSLFWYQQALGQGPEFLTYFQNEAQLDKSGLPSDRFFAERPEGSVSTLKIQRTQQEDSAVYLCASSWGYVDTQYFGPGTRLTVL.